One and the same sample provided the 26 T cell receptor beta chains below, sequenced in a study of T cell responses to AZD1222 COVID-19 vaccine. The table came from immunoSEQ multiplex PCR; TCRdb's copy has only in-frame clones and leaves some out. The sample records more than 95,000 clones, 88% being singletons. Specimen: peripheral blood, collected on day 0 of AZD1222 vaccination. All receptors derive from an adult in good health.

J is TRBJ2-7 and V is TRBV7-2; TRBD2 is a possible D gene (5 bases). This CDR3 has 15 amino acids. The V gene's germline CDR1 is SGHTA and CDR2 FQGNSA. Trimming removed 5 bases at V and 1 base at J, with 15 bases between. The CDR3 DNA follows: TGTGCCAGCAGCCTTACGGGCGGGCAATCCTACGAGCAGTACTTC. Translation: CASSLTGGQSYEQYF.

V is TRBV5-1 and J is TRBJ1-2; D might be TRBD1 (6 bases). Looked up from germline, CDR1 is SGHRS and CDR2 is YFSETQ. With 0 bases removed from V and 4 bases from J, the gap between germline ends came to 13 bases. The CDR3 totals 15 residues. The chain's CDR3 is CASSLVPGQPYGYTF. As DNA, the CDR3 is TGCGCCAGCAGCTTGGTCCCCGGACAGCCCTATGGCTACACCTTC.

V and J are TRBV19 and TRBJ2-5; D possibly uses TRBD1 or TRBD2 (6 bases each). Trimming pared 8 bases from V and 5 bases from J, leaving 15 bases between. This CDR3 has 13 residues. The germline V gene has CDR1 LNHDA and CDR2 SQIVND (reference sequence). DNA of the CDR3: TGTGCCAGTGGGGACTCTAGGGGGGAGACCCAGTACTTC. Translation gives CASGDSRGETQYF.

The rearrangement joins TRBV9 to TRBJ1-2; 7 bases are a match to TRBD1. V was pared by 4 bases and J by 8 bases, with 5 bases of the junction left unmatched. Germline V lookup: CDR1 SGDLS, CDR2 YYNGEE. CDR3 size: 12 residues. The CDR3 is CASSLAGGGYTF. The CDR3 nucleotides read TGTGCCAGCAGCTTAGCAGGGGGAGGCTACACCTTC.

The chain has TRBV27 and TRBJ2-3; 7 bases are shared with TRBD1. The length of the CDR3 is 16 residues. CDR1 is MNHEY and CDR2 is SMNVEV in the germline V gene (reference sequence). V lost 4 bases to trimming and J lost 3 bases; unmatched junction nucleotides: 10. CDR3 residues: CASSSTGLSRTDTQYF. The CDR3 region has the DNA TGTGCCAGCAGTTCGACAGGGTTGAGTAGGACAGATACGCAGTATTTT.

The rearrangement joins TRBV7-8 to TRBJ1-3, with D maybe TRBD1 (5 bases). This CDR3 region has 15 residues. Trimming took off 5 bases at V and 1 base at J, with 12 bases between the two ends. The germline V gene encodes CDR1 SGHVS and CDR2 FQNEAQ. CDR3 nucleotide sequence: TGTGCCAGCAGCCCGTTGGCAGGGTCTGGAAACACCATATATTTT. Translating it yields CASSPLAGSGNTIYF.

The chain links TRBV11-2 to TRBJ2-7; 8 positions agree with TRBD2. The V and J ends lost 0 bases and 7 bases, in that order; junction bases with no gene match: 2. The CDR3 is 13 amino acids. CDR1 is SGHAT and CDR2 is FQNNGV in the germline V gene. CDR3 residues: CASSLEAGGEQYF. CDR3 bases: TGTGCCAGCAGCTTAGAGGCGGGAGGTGAGCAGTACTTC.

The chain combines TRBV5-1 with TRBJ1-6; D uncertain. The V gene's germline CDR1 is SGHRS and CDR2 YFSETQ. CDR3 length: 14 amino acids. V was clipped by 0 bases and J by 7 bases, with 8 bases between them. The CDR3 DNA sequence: TGCGCCAGCAGCTTGGGGGCCACAAATTCACCCCTCCACTTT. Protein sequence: CASSLGATNSPLHF.

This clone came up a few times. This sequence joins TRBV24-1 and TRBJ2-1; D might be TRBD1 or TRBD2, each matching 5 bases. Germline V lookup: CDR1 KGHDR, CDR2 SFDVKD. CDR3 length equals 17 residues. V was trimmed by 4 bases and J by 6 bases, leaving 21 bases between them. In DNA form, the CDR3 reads TGTGCCACCAGTGAGTACGGGACCCCAGGCTTAGTCAATGAGCAGTTCTTC. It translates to CATSEYGTPGLVNEQFF.

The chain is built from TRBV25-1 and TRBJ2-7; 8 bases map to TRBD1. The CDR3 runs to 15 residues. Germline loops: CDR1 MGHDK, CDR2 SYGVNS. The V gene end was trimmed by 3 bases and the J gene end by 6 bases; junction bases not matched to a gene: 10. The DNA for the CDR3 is TGTGCCAGCAGTGATGCCGGGACAGGAGCTGTCGAGCAGTACTTC. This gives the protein CASSDAGTGAVEQYF.

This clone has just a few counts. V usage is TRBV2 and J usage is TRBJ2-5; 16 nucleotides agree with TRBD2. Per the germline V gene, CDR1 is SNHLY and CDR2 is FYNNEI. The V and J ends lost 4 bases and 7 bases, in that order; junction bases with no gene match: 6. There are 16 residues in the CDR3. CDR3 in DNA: TGTGCCAGCAGTGCGGGACTAGCGGGAGGGTCGGGGACCCAGTACTTC. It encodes CASSAGLAGGSGTQYF.

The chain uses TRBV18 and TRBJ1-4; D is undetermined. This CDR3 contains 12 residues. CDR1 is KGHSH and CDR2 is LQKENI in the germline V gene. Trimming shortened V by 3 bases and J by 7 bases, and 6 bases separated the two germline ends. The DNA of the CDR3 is TGTGCCAGCTCACCCCGGCGTGAAAAACTGTTTTTT. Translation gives CASSPRREKLFF.

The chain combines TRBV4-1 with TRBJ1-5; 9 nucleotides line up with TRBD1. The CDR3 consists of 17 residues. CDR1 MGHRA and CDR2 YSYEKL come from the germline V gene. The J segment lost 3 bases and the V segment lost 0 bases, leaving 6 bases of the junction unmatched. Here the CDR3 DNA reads TGCGCCAGCAGCCAAGAAAGGAGGACAGGGGACAATCAGCCCCAGCATTTT. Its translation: CASSQERRTGDNQPQHF.

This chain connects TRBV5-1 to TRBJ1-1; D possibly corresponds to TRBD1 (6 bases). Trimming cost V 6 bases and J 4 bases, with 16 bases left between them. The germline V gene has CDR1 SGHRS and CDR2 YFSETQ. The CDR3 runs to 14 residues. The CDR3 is CASNEQGQGTEAFF. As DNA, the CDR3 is TGCGCCAGCAACGAGCAGGGGCAGGGCACTGAAGCTTTCTTT. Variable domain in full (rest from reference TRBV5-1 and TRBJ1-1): KAGVTQTPRYLIKTRGQQVTLSCSPISGHRSVSWYQQTPGQGLQFLFEYFSETQRNKGNFPGRFSGRQFSNSRSEMNVSTLELGDSALYLCASNEQGQGTEAFFGQGTRLTVV.

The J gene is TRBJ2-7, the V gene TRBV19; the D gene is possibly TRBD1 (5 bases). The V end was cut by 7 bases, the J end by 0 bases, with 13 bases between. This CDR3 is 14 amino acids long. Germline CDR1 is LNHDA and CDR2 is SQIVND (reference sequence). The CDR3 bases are TGTGCCAGTACCATGAGGCAGGGCTCCTACGAGCAGTACTTC. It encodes CASTMRQGSYEQYF.

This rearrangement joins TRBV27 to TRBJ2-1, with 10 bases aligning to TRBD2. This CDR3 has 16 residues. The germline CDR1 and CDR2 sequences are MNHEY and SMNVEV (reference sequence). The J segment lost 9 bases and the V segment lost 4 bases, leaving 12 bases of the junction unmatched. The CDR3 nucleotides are TGTGCCAGCAGTTCCGCTCTAGCGGGAGAGAGGGCTGAGCAGTTCTTC. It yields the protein CASSSALAGERAEQFF.

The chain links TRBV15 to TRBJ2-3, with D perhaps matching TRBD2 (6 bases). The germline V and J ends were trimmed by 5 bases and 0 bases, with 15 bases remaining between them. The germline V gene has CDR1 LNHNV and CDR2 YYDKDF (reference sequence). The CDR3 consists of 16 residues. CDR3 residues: CATSRPLAISTDTQYF. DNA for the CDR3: TGTGCCACCAGCCGACCTCTAGCGATCAGCACAGATACGCAGTATTTT. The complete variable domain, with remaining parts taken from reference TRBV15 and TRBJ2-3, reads DAMVIQNPRYQVTQFGKPVTLSCSQTLNHNVMYWYQQKSSQAPKLLFHYYDKDFNNEADTPDNFQSRRPNTSFCFLDIRSPGLGDTAMYLCATSRPLAISTDTQYFGPGTRLTVL.

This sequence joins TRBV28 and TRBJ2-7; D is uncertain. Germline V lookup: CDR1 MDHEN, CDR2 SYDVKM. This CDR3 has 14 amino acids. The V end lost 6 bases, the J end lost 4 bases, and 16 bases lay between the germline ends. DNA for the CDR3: TGTGCCAGCAGACCACCCAGGCCCGGTTACGAGCAGTACTTC. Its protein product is CASRPPRPGYEQYF. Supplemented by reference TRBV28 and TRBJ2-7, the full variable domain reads DVKVTQSSRYLVKRTGEKVFLECVQDMDHENMFWYRQDPGLGLRLIYFSYDVKMKEKGDIPEGYSVSREKKERFSLILESASTNQTSMYLCASRPPRPGYEQYFGPGTRLTVT.

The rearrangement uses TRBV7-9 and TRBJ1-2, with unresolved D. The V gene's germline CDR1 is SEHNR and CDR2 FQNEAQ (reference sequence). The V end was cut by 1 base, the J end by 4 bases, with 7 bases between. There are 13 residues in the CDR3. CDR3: CASSLGLGYGYTF. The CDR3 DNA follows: TGTGCCAGCAGCTTAGGCCTAGGCTATGGCTACACCTTC.

CDR3 in DNA: TGTGCCAGCGGCAGGGTGGGCGACTATGGCTACACCTTC. The encoded protein is CASGRVGDYGYTF. This chain connects TRBV28 to TRBJ1-2; possible D gene TRBD1, 5 bases. Germline V gives CDR1 MDHEN, CDR2 SYDVKM. Trimming removed 8 bases from V and 3 bases from J, with 13 bases in between. The CDR3 sequence is 13 residues long.

The CDR3 protein is CASREPGQPQHF. For the CDR3, the DNA is TGTGCCAGCAGGGAGCCGGGACAGCCCCAGCATTTT. The V call is TRBV6-5, the J call TRBJ1-5; D remains ambiguous. CDR1 and CDR2 from the germline V gene are MNHEY and SVGAGI. With 6 bases removed from V and 7 bases from J, the gap between germline ends came to 10 bases. The CDR3 loop spans 12 amino acids.

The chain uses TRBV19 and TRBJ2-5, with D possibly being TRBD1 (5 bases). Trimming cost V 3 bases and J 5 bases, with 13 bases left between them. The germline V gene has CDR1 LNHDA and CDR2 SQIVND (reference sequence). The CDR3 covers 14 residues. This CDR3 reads CASSMEGVVETQYF. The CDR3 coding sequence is TGTGCCAGTAGTATGGAAGGGGTAGTGGAGACCCAGTACTTC.

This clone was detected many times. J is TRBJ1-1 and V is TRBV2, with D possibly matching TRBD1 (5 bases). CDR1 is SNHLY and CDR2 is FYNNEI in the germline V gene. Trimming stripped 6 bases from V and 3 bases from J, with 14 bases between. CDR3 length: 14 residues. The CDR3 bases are TGTGCCAGCAGCGGAGACAGTTACCACACTGAAGCTTTCTTT. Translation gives CASSGDSYHTEAFF.

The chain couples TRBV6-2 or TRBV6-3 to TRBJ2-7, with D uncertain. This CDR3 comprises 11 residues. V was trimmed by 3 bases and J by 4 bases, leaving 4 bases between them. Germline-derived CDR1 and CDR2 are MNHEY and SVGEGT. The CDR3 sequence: CASSYIYEQYF. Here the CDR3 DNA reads TGTGCCAGCAGTTATATTTACGAGCAGTACTTC.

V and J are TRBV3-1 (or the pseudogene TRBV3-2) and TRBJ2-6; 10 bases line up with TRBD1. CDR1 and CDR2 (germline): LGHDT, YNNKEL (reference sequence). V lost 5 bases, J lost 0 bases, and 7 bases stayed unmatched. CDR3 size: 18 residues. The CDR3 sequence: CASSLWTGGGSGANVLTF. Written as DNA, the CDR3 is TGTGCCAGCAGCTTATGGACAGGGGGAGGCTCTGGGGCCAACGTCCTGACTTTC.

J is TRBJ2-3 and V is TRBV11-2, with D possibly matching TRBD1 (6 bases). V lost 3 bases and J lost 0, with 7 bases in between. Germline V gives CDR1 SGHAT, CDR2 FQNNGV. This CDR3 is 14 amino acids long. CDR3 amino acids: CASSLGASTDTQYF. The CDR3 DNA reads TGTGCCAGCAGCTTGGGGGCTAGCACAGATACGCAGTATTTT.